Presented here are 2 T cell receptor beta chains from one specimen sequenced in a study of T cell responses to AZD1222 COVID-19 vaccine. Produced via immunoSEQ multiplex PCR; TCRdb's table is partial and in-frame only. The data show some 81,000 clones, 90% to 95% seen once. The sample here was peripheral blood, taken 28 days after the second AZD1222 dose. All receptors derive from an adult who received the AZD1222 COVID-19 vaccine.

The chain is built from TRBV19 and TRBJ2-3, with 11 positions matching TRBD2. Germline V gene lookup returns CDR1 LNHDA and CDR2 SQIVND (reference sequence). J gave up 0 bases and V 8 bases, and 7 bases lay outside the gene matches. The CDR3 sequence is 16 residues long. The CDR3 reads CASDRRTSGSTDTQYF. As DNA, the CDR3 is TGTGCCAGTGATCGACGGACTAGCGGGAGCACAGATACGCAGTATTTT.

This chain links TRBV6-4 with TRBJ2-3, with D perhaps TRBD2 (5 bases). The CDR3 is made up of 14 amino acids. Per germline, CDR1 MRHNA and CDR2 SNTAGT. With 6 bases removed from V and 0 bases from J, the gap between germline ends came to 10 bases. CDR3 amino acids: CASRGGPSTDTQYF. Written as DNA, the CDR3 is TGTGCCAGCAGGGGCGGGCCGAGCACAGATACGCAGTATTTT.